This T cell receptor (beta chain) stems from a study of response to subunit inactivated influenza vaccine. Each CDR3 protein gets one entry after TCRdb re-called the RT-PCR reads with MiXCR. The sample records approximately 500,000 distinct CDR3 sequences, 13% being singletons. Only a few counts were recorded for this clonotype. The antigen remains undetermined. The CDR3 is made up of 12 amino acids. V was shortened by 8 bases and J by 6 bases, with 14 bases between the two germline ends. Germline loops: CDR1 MNHNS, CDR2 SASEGT. Overall study results and limits: With each seasonal influenza vaccination, the authors suggested, few new T cells are recruited.

This chain uses TRBV6-1 with TRBJ2-7, with D perhaps matching TRBD1 or TRBD2 (6 bases each). This TCR was sampled from a man aged 50 or older who received an inactivated influenza vaccine. The material sequenced was PBMCs from blood, taken 45 days after vaccination. The CDR3 region is CASRGPGTEQYF. In DNA form, the CDR3 reads TGTGCCAGCCGGGGGCCAGGGACCGAGCAGTACTTC.